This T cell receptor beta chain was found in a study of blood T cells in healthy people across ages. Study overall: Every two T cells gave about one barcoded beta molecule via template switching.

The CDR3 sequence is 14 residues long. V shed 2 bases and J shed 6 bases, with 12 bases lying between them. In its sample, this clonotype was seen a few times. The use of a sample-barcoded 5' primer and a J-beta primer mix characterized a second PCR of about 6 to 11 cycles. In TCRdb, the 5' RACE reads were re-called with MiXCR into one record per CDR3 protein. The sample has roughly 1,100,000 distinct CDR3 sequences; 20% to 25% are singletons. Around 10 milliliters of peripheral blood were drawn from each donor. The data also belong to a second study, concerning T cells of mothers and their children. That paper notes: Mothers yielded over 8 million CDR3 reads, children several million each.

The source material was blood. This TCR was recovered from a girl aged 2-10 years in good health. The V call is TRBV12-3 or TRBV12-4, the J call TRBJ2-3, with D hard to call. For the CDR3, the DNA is TGTGCCAGCAGTTTAAACGGACGGCGGGATACGCAGTATTTT. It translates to CASSLNGRRDTQYF.